This T cell receptor beta chain was profiled in a study of T cell responses to AZD1222 COVID-19 vaccine. General study results and limits: Dominant at 160-218 and 743-854, vaccine-associated CD4 TCRs also spanned spike. Mostly white British, mostly female donors; authors suggested clonal diversity may be underestimated. Baseline serology detected seropositivity in only six AZD1222 recipients.

Germline values: CDR1 SNHLY, CDR2 FYNNEI. This CDR3 has 10 residues. Trimming shortened V by 4 bases and J by 9 bases, and 6 bases separated the two germline ends. The method was immunoSEQ multiplex PCR; TCRdb's version includes in-frame clones alone and lacks a portion of them. The table has 95,000 to 150,000 clones, about 85% seen once. This clone was detected once. Its antigen is as yet unknown. The chain recombines TRBV2 with TRBJ1-1; unclear D gene. This sample comprised peripheral blood, obtained on day 0 of AZD1222 vaccination. The TCR sequence derives from an adult in good health. CDR3: CASSVGKAFF. The CDR3, as DNA: TGTGCCAGCAGTGTTGGGAAAGCTTTCTTT.